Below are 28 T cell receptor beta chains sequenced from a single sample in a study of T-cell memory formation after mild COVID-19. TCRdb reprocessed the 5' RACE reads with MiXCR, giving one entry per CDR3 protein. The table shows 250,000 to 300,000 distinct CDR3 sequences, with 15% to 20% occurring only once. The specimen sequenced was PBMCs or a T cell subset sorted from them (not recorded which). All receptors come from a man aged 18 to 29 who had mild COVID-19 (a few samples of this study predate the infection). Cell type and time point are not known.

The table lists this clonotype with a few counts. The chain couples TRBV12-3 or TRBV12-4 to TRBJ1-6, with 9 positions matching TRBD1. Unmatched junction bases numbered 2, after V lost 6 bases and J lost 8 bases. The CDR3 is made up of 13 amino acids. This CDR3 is CASRTGGYSPLHF. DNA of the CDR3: TGTGCCAGCAGGACAGGGGGTTATTCACCCCTCCACTTT.

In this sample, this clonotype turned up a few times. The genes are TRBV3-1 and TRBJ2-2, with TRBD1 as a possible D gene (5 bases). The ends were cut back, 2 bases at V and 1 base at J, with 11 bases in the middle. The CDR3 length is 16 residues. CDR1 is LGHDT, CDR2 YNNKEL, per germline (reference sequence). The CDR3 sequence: CASSQIEGVNTGELFF. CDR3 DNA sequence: TGTGCCAGCAGCCAAATTGAAGGGGTGAACACCGGGGAGCTGTTTTTT.

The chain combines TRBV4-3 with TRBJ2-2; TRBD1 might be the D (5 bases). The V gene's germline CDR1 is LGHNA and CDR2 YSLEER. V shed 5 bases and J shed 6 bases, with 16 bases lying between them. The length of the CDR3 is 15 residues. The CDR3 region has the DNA TGCGCCAGCAGCGCCCTATTAAAAGGGGCCGGGGAGCTGTTTTTT. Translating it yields CASSALLKGAGELFF.

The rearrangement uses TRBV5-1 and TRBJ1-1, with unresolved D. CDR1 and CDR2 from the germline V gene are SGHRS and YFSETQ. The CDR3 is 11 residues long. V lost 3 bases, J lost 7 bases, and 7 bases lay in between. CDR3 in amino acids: CASSSPGEAFF. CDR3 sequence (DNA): TGCGCCAGCAGCTCTCCGGGTGAAGCTTTCTTT.

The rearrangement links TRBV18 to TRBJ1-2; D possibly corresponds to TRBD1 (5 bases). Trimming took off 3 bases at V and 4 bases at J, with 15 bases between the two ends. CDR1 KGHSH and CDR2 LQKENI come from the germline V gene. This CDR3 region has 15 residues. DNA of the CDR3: TGTGCCAGCTCACCGTCGATGGATGGGGGCTATGGCTACACCTTC. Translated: CASSPSMDGGYGYTF.

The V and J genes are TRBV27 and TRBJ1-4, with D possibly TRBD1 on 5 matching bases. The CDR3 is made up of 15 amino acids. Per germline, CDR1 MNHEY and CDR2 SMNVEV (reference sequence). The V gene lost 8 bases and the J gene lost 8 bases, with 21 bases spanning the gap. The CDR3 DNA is TGTGCCAGCGGAGATTGGGACCGCCCGGGGGAAAAACTGTTTTTT. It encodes CASGDWDRPGEKLFF.

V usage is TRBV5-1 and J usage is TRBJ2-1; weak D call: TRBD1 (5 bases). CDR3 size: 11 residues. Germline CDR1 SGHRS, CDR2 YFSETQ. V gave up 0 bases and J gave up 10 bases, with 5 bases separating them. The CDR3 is CASSLEGEQFF. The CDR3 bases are TGCGCCAGCAGCTTGGAGGGGGAGCAGTTCTTC.

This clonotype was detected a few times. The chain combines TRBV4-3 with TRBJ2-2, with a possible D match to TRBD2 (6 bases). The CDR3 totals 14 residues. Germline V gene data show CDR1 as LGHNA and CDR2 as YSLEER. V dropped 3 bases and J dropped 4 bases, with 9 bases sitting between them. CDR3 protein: CASSQAGSTGELFF. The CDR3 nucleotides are TGCGCCAGCAGCCAGGCGGGGTCCACCGGGGAGCTGTTTTTT.

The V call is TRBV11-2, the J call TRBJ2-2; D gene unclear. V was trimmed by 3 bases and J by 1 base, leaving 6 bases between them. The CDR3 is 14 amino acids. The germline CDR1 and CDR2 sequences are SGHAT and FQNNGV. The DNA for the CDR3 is TGTGCCAGCAGCTTGGTACGGAACACCGGGGAGCTGTTTTTT. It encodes CASSLVRNTGELFF.

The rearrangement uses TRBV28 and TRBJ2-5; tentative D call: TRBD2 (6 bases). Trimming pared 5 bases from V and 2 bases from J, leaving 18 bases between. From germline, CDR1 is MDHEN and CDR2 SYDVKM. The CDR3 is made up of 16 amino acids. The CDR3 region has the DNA TGTGCCAGCAGTCCACCTCTGGGGCGGGGACAAGAGACCCAGTACTTC. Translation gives CASSPPLGRGQETQYF.

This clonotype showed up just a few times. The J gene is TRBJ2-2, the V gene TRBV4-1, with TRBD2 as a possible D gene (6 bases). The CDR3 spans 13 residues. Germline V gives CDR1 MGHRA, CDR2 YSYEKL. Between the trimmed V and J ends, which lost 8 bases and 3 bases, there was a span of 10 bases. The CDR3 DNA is TGCGCCAGCGGAGGGCCCGACACCGGGGAGCTGTTTTTT. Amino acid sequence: CASGGPDTGELFF.

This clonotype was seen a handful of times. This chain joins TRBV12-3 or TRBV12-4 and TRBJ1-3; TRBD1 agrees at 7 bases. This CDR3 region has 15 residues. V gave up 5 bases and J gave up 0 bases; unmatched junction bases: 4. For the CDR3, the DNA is TGTGCCAGCAGTCGAGGGACAGACTCTGGAAACACCATATATTTT. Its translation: CASSRGTDSGNTIYF.

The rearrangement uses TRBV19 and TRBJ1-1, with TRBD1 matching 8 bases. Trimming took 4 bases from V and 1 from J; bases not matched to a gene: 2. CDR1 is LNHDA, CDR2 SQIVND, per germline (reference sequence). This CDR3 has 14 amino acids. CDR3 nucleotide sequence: TGTGCCAGTAGTACCACAGGGGGGAACACTGAAGCTTTCTTT. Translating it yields CASSTTGGNTEAFF.

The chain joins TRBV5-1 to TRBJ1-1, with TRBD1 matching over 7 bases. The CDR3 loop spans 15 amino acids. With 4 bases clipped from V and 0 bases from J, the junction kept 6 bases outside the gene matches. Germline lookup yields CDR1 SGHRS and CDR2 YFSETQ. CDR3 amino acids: CASSLGDRVNTEAFF. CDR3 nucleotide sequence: TGCGCCAGCAGCCTTGGGGACAGAGTGAACACTGAAGCTTTCTTT.

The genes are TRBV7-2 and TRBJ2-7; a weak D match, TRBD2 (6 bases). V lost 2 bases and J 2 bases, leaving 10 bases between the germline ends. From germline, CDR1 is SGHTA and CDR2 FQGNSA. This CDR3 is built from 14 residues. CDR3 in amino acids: CASSLTPGAYEQYV. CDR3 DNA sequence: TGTGCCAGCAGCTTAACTCCGGGGGCCTACGAGCAGTACGTC.

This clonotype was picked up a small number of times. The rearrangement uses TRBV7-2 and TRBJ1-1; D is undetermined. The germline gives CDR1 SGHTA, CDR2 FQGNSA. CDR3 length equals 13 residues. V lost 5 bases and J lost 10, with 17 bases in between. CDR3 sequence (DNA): TGTGCCAGCAGCACGAGCAGCCTACCCGGAGCTTTCTTT. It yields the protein CASSTSSLPGAFF.

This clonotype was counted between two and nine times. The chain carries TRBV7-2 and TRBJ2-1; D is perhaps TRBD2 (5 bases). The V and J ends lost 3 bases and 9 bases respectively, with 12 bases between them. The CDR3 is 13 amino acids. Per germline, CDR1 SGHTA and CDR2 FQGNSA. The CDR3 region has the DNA TGTGCCAGCAGCTTCGCACTAGAAACTGAGCAGTTCTTC. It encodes CASSFALETEQFF.

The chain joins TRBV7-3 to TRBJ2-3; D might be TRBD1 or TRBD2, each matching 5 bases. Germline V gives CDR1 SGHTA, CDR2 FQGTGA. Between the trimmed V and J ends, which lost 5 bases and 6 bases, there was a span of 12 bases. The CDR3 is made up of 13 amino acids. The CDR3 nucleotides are TGTGCCAGCAGCACACGCGAGGGGGATACGCAGTATTTT. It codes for CASSTREGDTQYF. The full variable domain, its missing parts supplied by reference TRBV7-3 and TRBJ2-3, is GAGVSQTPSNKVTEKGKYVELRCDPISGHTALYWYRQSLGQGPEFLIYFQGTGAADDSGLPNDRFFAVRPEGSVSTLKIQRTERGDSAVYLCASSTREGDTQYFGPGTRLTVL.

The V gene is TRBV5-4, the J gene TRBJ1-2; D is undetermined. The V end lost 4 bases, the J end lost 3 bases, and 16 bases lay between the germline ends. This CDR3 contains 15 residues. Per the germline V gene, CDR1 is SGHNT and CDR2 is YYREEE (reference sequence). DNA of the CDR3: TGTGCCAGCAGCCTTTCTGGGGAGGGTGACTATGGCTACACCTTC. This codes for CASSLSGEGDYGYTF.

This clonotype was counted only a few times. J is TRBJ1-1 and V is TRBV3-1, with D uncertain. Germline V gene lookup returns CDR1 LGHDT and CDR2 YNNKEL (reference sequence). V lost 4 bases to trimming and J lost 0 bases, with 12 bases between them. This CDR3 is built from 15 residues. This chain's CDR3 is CASSPMSGMNTEAFF. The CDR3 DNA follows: TGTGCCAGCAGCCCGATGTCAGGTATGAACACTGAAGCTTTCTTT.

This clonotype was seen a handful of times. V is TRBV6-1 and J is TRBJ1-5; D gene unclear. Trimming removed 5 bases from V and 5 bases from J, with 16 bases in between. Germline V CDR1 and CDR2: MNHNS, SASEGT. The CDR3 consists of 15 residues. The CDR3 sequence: CASSPDNTYYQPQHF. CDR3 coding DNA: TGTGCCAGCAGTCCCGACAACACCTATTATCAGCCCCAGCATTTT.

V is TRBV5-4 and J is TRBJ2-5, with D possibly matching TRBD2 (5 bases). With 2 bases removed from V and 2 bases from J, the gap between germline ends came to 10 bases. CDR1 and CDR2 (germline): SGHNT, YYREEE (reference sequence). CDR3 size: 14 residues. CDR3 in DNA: TGTGCCAGCAGCTTCTCGGGGATGCAAGAGACCCAGTACTTC. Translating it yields CASSFSGMQETQYF.

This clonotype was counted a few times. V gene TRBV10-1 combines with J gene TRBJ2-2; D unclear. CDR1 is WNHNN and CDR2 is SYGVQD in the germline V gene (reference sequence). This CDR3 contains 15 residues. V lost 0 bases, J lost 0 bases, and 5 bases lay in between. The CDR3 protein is CASSESIANTGELFF. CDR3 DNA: TGCGCCAGCAGTGAGTCAATCGCGAACACCGGGGAGCTGTTTTTT.

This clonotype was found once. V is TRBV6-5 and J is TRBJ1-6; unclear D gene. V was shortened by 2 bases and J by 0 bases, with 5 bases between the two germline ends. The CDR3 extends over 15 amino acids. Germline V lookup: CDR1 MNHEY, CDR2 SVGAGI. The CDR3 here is CASSYILSYNSPLHF. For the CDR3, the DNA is TGTGCCAGCAGTTACATCCTCTCCTATAATTCACCCCTCCACTTT.

CDR3 residues: CASSLSGTGNQPQHF. As DNA, the CDR3 is TGTGCCAGCAGTTTATCCGGGACGGGCAATCAGCCCCAGCATTTT. The chain carries TRBV6-5 and TRBJ1-5; tentatively, D is TRBD1 (5 bases). CDR3 length: 15 amino acids. Germline values: CDR1 MNHEY, CDR2 SVGAGI. V was pared by 4 bases and J by 2 bases, with 12 bases between.

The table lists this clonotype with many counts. The CDR3 coding sequence is TGCGCCAGCAGGCAGGGCACCTACGAGCAGTACTTC. Encoded protein: CASRQGTYEQYF. J is TRBJ2-7 and V is TRBV5-1; weak D call: TRBD1 (5 bases). This CDR3 contains 12 residues. The V gene lost 5 bases and the J gene lost 2 bases, with 8 bases spanning the gap. Germline V CDR1 and CDR2: SGHRS, YFSETQ.

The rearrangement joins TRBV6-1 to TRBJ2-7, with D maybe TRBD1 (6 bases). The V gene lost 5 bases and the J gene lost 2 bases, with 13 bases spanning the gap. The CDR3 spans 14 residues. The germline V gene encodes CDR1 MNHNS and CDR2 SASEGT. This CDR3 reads CASSPKTGPYEQYV. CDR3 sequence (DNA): TGTGCCAGCAGTCCGAAGACAGGACCCTACGAGCAGTACGTC.

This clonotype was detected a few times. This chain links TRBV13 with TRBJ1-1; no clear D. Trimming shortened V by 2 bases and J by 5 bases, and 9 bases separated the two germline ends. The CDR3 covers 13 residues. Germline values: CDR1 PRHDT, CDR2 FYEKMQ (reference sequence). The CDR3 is CASSLPGVTEAFF. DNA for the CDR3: TGTGCCAGCAGCTTACCGGGAGTGACTGAAGCTTTCTTT.